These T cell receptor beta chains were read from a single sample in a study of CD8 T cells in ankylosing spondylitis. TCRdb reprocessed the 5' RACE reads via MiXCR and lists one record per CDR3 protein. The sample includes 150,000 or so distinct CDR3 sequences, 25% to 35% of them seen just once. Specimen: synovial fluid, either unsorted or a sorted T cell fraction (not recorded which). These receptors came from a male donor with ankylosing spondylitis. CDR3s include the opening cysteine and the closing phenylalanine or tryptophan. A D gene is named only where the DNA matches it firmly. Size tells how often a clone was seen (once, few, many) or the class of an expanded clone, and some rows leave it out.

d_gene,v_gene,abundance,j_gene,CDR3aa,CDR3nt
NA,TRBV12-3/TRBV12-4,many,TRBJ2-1,CASSPRGKGTYNEQFF,TGTGCCAGCTCCCCTCGAGGGAAAGGGACCTACAATGAGCAGTTCTTC
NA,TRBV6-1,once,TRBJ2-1,CASSESVVGSYNEQFF,TGTGCCAGCAGTGAGAGTGTAGTAGGGTCCTACAATGAGCAGTTCTTC
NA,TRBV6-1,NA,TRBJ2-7,CASGRGATYEQYF,TGTGCCAGCGGACGCGGAGCCACCTACGAGCAGTACTTC
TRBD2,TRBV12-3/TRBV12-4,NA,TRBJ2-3,CATLVSGAADTQYF,TGTGCCACCTTAGTAAGCGGGGCAGCAGATACGCAGTATTTT
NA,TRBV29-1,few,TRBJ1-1,CSAQALGGGTEAFF,TGCAGCGCCCAAGCCTTGGGGGGTGGCACTGAAGCTTTCTTT
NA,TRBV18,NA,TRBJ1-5,CASSPPQGGQPQHF,TGTGCCAGCTCACCACCCCAGGGTGGACAGCCCCAGCATTTT
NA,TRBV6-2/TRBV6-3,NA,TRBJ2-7,CASSYRVVYEQYF,TGTGCCAGCAGTTACCGCGTGGTGTACGAGCAGTACTTC
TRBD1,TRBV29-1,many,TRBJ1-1,CSADSDRGGTEAFF,TGCAGCGCCGATTCGGACAGGGGAGGAACTGAAGCTTTCTTT
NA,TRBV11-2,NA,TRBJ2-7,CASSAQGVSEQYF,TGTGCCAGCAGCGCACAGGGTGTCAGCGAGCAGTACTTC
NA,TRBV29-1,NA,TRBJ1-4,CSVDGDTRSGKLFF,TGCAGCGTTGATGGGGACACCCGAAGCGGAAAACTGTTTTTT
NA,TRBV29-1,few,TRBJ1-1,CSASNGLSGTEAFF,TGCAGCGCCTCCAATGGACTTTCGGGCACTGAAGCTTTCTTT
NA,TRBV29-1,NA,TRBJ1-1,CSVIQGTSEAFF,TGCAGCGTCATTCAGGGGACATCTGAAGCTTTCTTT
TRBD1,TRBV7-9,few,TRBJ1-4,CASSPTGRGRGEKLFF,TGTGCCAGCAGCCCCACCGGGAGGGGGCGAGGTGAAAAACTGTTTTTT
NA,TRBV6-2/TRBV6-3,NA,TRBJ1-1,CASSIDTGKNTEAFF,TGTGCCAGCAGTATCGACACGGGCAAGAACACTGAAGCTTTCTTT
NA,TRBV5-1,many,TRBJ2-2,CASSLWVGELFF,TGCGCCAGCAGCCTATGGGTGGGGGAGCTGTTTTTT
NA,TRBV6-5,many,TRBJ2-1,CASSYGGFSYNEQFF,TGTGCCAGCAGTTATGGGGGATTCTCCTACAATGAGCAGTTCTTC
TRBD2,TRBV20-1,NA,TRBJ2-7,CFTSAAGVREQYF,TGCTTCACCTCCGCGGCGGGAGTTCGCGAGCAGTACTTC
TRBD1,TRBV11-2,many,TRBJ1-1,CASSLGISGGAWAFF,TGTGCCAGCAGCTTAGGGATTTCAGGGGGGGCGTGGGCTTTCTTT
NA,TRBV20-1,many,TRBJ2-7,CSATGGSYEQYF,TGCAGTGCTACCGGGGGCTCCTACGAGCAGTACTTC
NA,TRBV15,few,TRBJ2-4,CATSRGDLAKNIQYF,TGTGCCACCAGCAGGGGGGACCTAGCCAAAAACATTCAGTACTTC
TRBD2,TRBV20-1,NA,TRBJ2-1,CSAPGLAGNEQFF,TGCAGTGCACCGGGACTAGCGGGCAATGAGCAGTTCTTC
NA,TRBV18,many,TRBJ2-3,CASSPSGDTQYF,TGTGCCAGCTCGCCCTCTGGGGATACGCAGTATTTT
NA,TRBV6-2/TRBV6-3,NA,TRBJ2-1,CASSKLGNEQFF,TGTGCCAGCAGTAAGCTAGGAAATGAGCAGTTCTTC
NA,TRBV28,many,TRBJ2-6,CASSGGSGANVLTF,TGTGCCAGCAGTGGAGGCTCTGGGGCCAACGTCCTGACTTTC
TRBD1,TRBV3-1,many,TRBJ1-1,CASSLGTESEAFF,TGTGCCAGCAGCCTCGGGACAGAGTCTGAAGCTTTCTTT
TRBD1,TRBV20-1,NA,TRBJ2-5,CSARGTGGEETQYF,TGCAGTGCTAGGGGGACAGGAGGTGAAGAGACCCAGTACTTC
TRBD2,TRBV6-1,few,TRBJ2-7,CASAVGRGYYEQYF,TGTGCCAGCGCCGTGGGGAGGGGCTACTACGAGCAGTACTTC
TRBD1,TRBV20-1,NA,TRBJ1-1,CSAGGQGSGANTEAFF,TGCAGTGCTGGGGGACAGGGATCCGGGGCGAACACTGAAGCTTTCTTT
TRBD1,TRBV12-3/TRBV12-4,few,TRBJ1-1,CASRGQGNTEAFF,TGTGCCAGCAGAGGACAGGGGAACACTGAAGCTTTCTTT
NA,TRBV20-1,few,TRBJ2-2,CSFLNPNTGELFF,TGCAGCTTCCTCAACCCAAACACCGGGGAGCTGTTTTTT
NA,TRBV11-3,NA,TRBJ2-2,CASSSGEFGELFF,TGTGCCAGCAGCTCAGGGGAATTCGGGGAGCTGTTTTTT
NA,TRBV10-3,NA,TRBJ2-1,CAISAEVYNEQFF,TGTGCCATCAGTGCCGAAGTATACAATGAGCAGTTCTTC
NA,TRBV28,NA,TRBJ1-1,CASSLTTEAFF,TGTGCCAGCAGTTTAACCACTGAAGCTTTCTTT
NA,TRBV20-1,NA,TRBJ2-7,CSARETVSYEQYF,TGCAGTGCGAGAGAGACAGTTAGCTACGAGCAGTACTTC
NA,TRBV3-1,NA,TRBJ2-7,CASSQRAYEQYF,TGTGCCAGCAGCCAAAGGGCCTACGAGCAGTACTTC
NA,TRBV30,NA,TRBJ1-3,CAWSDRGRGNTIYF,TGTGCCTGGAGTGATCGGGGGCGCGGAAACACCATATATTTT